The T cell receptor beta chain described here comes from a study of T-cell memory formation after mild COVID-19. Notes on the study in general: From day 15 to 85, contracting clones were balanced between CD4 and CD8, whereas later expanders leaned toward CD4+. The appearance of some responding clones in pre-infection memory suggested that cross-reactive memory joined. Contracting CD4+ clones sat mainly in CM and EM; CD8+ in EMRA.

There are a few counts of this clonotype. The antigen remains unidentified. This CDR3 contains 17 residues. Germline CDR1 reads LGHNA; CDR2 reads YNFKEQ. V lost 1 base to trimming and J lost 1 base, with 15 bases between them. Using its own MiXCR run on the 5' RACE reads, TCRdb lists one record per CDR3 protein. The sample shows about 400,000 distinct CDR3 sequences, approximately 15% of them seen only once. The TCR comes from a young man who had mild COVID-19 (a few samples of this study predate the infection). Cell type and time point are not known. V gene TRBV4-2 combines with J gene TRBJ2-3; either TRBD1 or TRBD2 may supply D (5 bases each). Specimen: PBMCs or a T cell subset sorted from them (not recorded which). The CDR3 here is CASSQGRSGRRTDTQYF. The CDR3 DNA is TGTGCCAGCAGCCAAGGTCGATCGGGACGGCGCACAGATACGCAGTATTTT.